The 30 T cell receptor beta chains below come from one sample, sequenced in a study of early T cells in non-severe SARS-CoV-2 infection (dated by TCRdb to the early 2020s). Library creation used 5' RACE. Sequenced on a NextSeq 500. Starting from the raw public reads, TCRdb applied fastp trimming at Q25, assembled clones with MiXCR and retained in-frame beta chains. Each CDR3 protein appears once, grouped with its most common genes and DNA. The sample data list tens of thousands of distinct CDR3 sequences, and roughly 9% of these were observed just once. The leading ten clones occupy more than 20% of the sample. Specimen: whole blood. These receptors were obtained from an adult who was a healthcare worker with PCR-confirmed SARS-CoV-2 infection or an uninfected control (not recorded which).

The genes are TRBV6-1 and TRBJ2-3; D unclear. The V end was cut by 0 bases, the J end by 2 bases, with 9 bases between. The germline CDR1 and CDR2 sequences are MNHNS and SASEGT. The length of the CDR3 is 15 residues. The CDR3 DNA reads as TGTGCCAGCAGTGAAGCGTCTGGGGTCACAGATACGCAGTATTTT. Amino acids: CASSEASGVTDTQYF.

This clonotype has at least ten counts. The V and J genes are TRBV5-1 and TRBJ2-5; TRBD1 matches 8 bases. CDR1 is SGHRS and CDR2 is YFSETQ in the germline V gene. The CDR3 is 15 residues long. V shed 3 bases, J shed 1 base, and the junction held 5 bases outside the gene matches. The CDR3 loop reads CASSSPTGGQETQYF. CDR3 coding DNA: TGCGCCAGCAGCTCACCTACAGGGGGCCAAGAGACCCAGTACTTC.

This clonotype was seen ten or more times. The chain has TRBV3-1 and TRBJ2-7; 9 nucleotides match TRBD1. CDR3 length equals 14 residues. The ends lost 3 bases at V and 6 bases at J; junction bases unmatched: 6. Germline loops: CDR1 LGHDT, CDR2 YNNKEL (reference sequence). CDR3 residues: CASSHRDRDGEQYF. CDR3 sequence (DNA): TGTGCCAGCAGCCATAGGGACAGGGACGGCGAGCAGTACTTC.

This clonotype was seen more than once but under ten times. The J gene is TRBJ2-7, the V gene TRBV7-3; D gene ambiguous. Germline V gene lookup returns CDR1 SGHTA and CDR2 FQGTGA. The CDR3 has 13 amino acids. V gave up 0 bases and J gave up 1 base, with 4 bases separating them. This CDR3 reads CASSLTPSYEQYF. The CDR3 region has the DNA TGTGCCAGCAGCTTAACGCCTTCCTACGAGCAGTACTTC.

This clonotype was detected only a few times. This chain joins TRBV2 and TRBJ2-7; D gene uncertain. The CDR3 has 14 amino acids. Trimming pared 1 base from V and 1 base from J, leaving 8 bases between. Germline CDR1 and CDR2: SNHLY and FYNNEI. The CDR3 DNA is TGTGCCAGCAGTGAAGAGTTAGTATCCTACGAGCAGTACTTC. Its protein product is CASSEELVSYEQYF.

This clonotype was detected ten times or more. The chain employs TRBV10-1 and TRBJ2-1; D perhaps matches TRBD2 (6 bases). This CDR3 comprises 15 residues. The V gene's germline CDR1 is WNHNN and CDR2 SYGVQD (reference sequence). V lost 4 bases and J lost 7, with 17 bases in between. This CDR3 is CASSVGDPGGNEQFF. CDR3 sequence (DNA): TGCGCCAGCAGTGTTGGGGACCCCGGAGGGAATGAGCAGTTCTTC.

CDR3 DNA: TGCAGTGCTAGGGCATCGGCCCCACTCCAATATGGCTACACCTTC. Translating it yields CSARASAPLQYGYTF. The chain recombines TRBV20-1 with TRBJ1-2; D gene ambiguous. CDR1 and CDR2 (germline): DFQATT, SNEGSKA (reference sequence). Trimming removed 3 bases at V and 5 bases at J, with 19 bases between. This CDR3 spans 15 amino acids.

The CDR3 DNA sequence: TGTGCCAGCAGCTTGGGGGGGACAGGGATCACCGGGGAGCTGTTTTTT. This encodes CASSLGGTGITGELFF. The rearrangement uses TRBV5-4 and TRBJ2-2, with TRBD1 matching 9 bases. J was trimmed by 4 bases and V by 0 bases; bases with no gene match: 4. Germline values: CDR1 SGHNT, CDR2 YYREEE (reference sequence). This CDR3 is 16 amino acids long.

This clonotype was seen repeatedly, ten times or more. The V gene is TRBV12-3 or TRBV12-4, the J gene TRBJ2-3, with no clear D. V lost 5 bases, J lost 1 base, and 7 bases lay in between. This CDR3 is built from 13 residues. In DNA, the CDR3 is TGTGCCAGCAGTCGACTGGGCACAGATACGCAGTATTTT. Its translation is CASSRLGTDTQYF.

This chain links TRBV3-1 with TRBJ2-1; 9 bases line up with TRBD1. The germline V gene has CDR1 LGHDT and CDR2 YNNKEL (reference sequence). V dropped 4 bases and J dropped 5; count of bases not matched to a gene: 6. This CDR3 spans 15 amino acids. The CDR3 region is CASSLGQGNHNEQFF. The DNA of the CDR3 is TGTGCCAGCAGCCTTGGACAGGGGAATCACAATGAGCAGTTCTTC.

The rearrangement uses TRBV3-1 and TRBJ2-1; 11 bases are shared with TRBD2. The CDR3 spans 16 residues. Germline V lookup: CDR1 LGHDT, CDR2 YNNKEL (reference sequence). After removal of 1 base from V and 6 bases from J, the junction contained 5 bases not matched to a gene. Written as DNA, the CDR3 is TGTGCCAGCAGCCAAGTTCTAGCGGGGGGAGGCAATGAGCAGTTCTTC. It is translated as CASSQVLAGGGNEQFF.

This clonotype occurred a few times. The rearrangement joins TRBV10-3 to TRBJ2-1; 7 bases line up with TRBD1. CDR3 size: 15 residues. Trimming removed 0 bases from V and 8 bases from J; junction bases left unmatched: 7. The germline gives CDR1 ENHRY, CDR2 SYGVKD. DNA of the CDR3: TGTGCCATCAGTGAGTCAGGGGGCGCGAGCTATGAGCAGTTCTTC. Protein: CAISESGGASYEQFF.

This clonotype was detected ten times or more. The chain joins TRBV19 to TRBJ2-1; either TRBD1 or TRBD2 may supply D (5 bases each). Germline V lookup: CDR1 LNHDA, CDR2 SQIVND (reference sequence). The V end was cut by 5 bases, the J end by 1 base, with 12 bases between. The CDR3 covers 15 residues. The CDR3 sequence is CASSPTEGSYNEQFF. As DNA, the CDR3 is TGTGCCAGTAGTCCGACCGAGGGGTCCTACAATGAGCAGTTCTTC.

This clonotype was recorded many times. V gene TRBV6-6 combines with J gene TRBJ1-4, with 9 nucleotides matching TRBD1. Germline CDR1 and CDR2: MNHNY and SVGAGI (reference sequence). With V trimmed by 4 bases and J by 6 bases, 9 bases remained unmatched. The CDR3 length is 16 residues. This CDR3 reads CASSSQPQGADEKLFF. CDR3 nucleotide sequence: TGTGCCAGCAGTTCCCAACCACAGGGGGCTGATGAAAAACTGTTTTTT.

This clonotype has ten or more counts. The V and J genes are TRBV3-1 and TRBJ2-1; D is uncertain. This CDR3 contains 13 residues. Germline V CDR1 and CDR2: LGHDT, YNNKEL (reference sequence). With 1 base removed from V and 4 bases from J, the gap between germline ends came to 5 bases. The CDR3: CASSQGLYNEQFF. The CDR3 DNA sequence: TGTGCCAGCAGCCAAGGGCTATACAATGAGCAGTTCTTC.

This clonotype occurred a few times. The chain links TRBV7-6 to TRBJ2-6, with 7 positions matching TRBD1. Germline V gene sequence: CDR1 SGHVS, CDR2 FNYEAQ. With 4 bases clipped from V and 2 bases from J, the junction kept 5 bases outside the gene matches. The CDR3 is 16 residues long. CDR3 in DNA: TGTGCCAGCAGCTCTGAACAGGGGACTGGGGCCAACGTCCTGACTTTC. Amino acids: CASSSEQGTGANVLTF. The full variable domain, with the rest looked up from reference TRBV7-6 and TRBJ2-6, is GAGVSQSPRYKVTKRGQDVALRCDPISGHVSLYWYRQALGQGPEFLTYFNYEAQQDKSGLPNDRFSAERPEGSISTLTIQRTEQRDSAMYRCASSSEQGTGANVLTFGAGSRLTVL.

The chain joins TRBV18 to TRBJ1-2; D ambiguous. This CDR3 region has 13 residues. Germline V gene lookup returns CDR1 KGHSH and CDR2 LQKENI. Trimming took 2 bases from V and 6 from J, leaving 10 bases between them. The DNA for the CDR3 is TGTGCCAGCTCACCAGGGGAAGAGAATGGCTACACCTTC. Its translation is CASSPGEENGYTF.

The chain combines TRBV6-2 or TRBV6-3 with TRBJ1-1; no definite D call. The CDR3 is made up of 13 amino acids. CDR1 is MNHEY, CDR2 SVGEGT, per germline. V was clipped by 2 bases and J by 1 base, with 5 bases between them. In DNA form, the CDR3 reads TGTGCCAGCAGTTACCCCCAGAACACTGAAGCTTTCTTT. Protein: CASSYPQNTEAFF.

There are a few counts of this clonotype. The J gene is TRBJ2-2, the V gene TRBV19, with 7 bases matching TRBD1. Trimming took 5 bases from V and 3 from J; bases not matched to a gene: 6. The CDR3 has 15 residues. Germline V lookup: CDR1 LNHDA, CDR2 SQIVND (reference sequence). CDR3 sequence: CASSLQTGHTGELFF. For the CDR3, the DNA is TGTGCCAGTAGTCTACAGACAGGGCACACCGGGGAGCTGTTTTTT.

The V call is TRBV19, the J call TRBJ1-2; D ambiguous. The CDR3 is 15 residues long. Germline CDR1 reads LNHDA; CDR2 reads SQIVND (reference sequence). V was clipped by 5 bases and J by 4 bases, with 17 bases between them. The CDR3 region is CASSPRARAFYGYTF. Here the CDR3 DNA reads TGTGCCAGTAGTCCCCGGGCCAGAGCTTTCTATGGCTACACCTTC.

In this sample, this clonotype turned up a few times. As DNA, the CDR3 is TGTGCCAGCAGTGCCTCTCCGGGACAGGGGGCCTCCGAGCAGTACTTC. It specifies CASSASPGQGASEQYF. The chain uses TRBV25-1 and TRBJ2-7; TRBD1 matches at 12 bases. With V trimmed by 4 bases and J by 6 bases, 10 bases remained unmatched. The CDR3 has 16 residues. Germline V CDR1 and CDR2: MGHDK, SYGVNS.

The gene calls are TRBV20-1 and TRBJ2-1, with D uncertain. This CDR3 is 11 amino acids long. V was cut by 0 bases and J by 9 bases, with 6 bases left in between. CDR1 is DFQATT and CDR2 is SNEGSKA in the germline V gene (reference sequence). The CDR3 DNA follows: TGCAGTGCTAGAGAAGATCCTGAGCAGTTCTTC. It yields the protein CSAREDPEQFF.

Only a few counts were recorded for this clonotype. CDR3 residues: CASSWGLAGLMGTDTQYF. CDR3 nucleotides: TGTGCCAGCAGTTGGGGACTAGCGGGACTTATGGGAACAGATACGCAGTATTTT. V is TRBV6-6 and J is TRBJ2-3; 13 bases map to TRBD2. There are 18 residues in the CDR3. Trimming took 4 bases from V and 3 from J; bases not matched to a gene: 10. Germline V gene lookup returns CDR1 MNHNY and CDR2 SVGAGI (reference sequence).

This clonotype occurred a few times. The CDR3 DNA reads TGTGCCAGCAGCTTAGTAACAGGGTTCGATGGCTACACCTTC. As protein: CASSLVTGFDGYTF. The rearrangement joins TRBV11-2 to TRBJ1-2; maybe TRBD1 (6 bases). This CDR3 is built from 14 residues. V lost 1 base, J lost 6 bases, and 12 bases lay in between. Germline V gene sequence: CDR1 SGHAT, CDR2 FQNNGV.

This clonotype was detected many times. The V call is TRBV13, the J call TRBJ1-1; a possible D gene is TRBD1 (6 bases). CDR3 length: 17 amino acids. Trimming removed 4 bases from V and 1 base from J, with 19 bases in between. Germline V gene sequence: CDR1 PRHDT, CDR2 FYEKMQ (reference sequence). The CDR3 coding sequence is TGTGCCAGCAGCTGGCCGGGACAACGAGGAAGGAACACTGAAGCTTTCTTT. Encoded protein: CASSWPGQRGRNTEAFF.

The V and J genes are TRBV29-1 and TRBJ2-3; no clear D gene. V was clipped by 2 bases and J by 5 bases, with 5 bases between them. There are 11 residues in the CDR3. Germline assignment: CDR1 SQVTM and CDR2 ANQGSEA. CDR3 region: CSVEIIDTQYF. CDR3 DNA sequence: TGCAGCGTTGAAATCATAGATACGCAGTATTTT.

This clonotype was counted many times. The chain carries TRBV3-1 and TRBJ2-7; D tentatively fits TRBD1 or TRBD2 (6 bases each). The germline V gene encodes CDR1 LGHDT and CDR2 YNNKEL (reference sequence). CDR3 length equals 13 residues. V was cut by 2 bases and J by 5 bases, with 10 bases left in between. The CDR3 reads CASSQSGADEQYF. The CDR3 bases are TGTGCCAGCAGCCAATCGGGGGCCGACGAGCAGTACTTC.

The sample holds a few counts of this clonotype. The chain recombines TRBV18 with TRBJ2-7; 7 bases agree with TRBD1. The ends lost 3 bases at V and 7 bases at J; junction bases unmatched: 9. This CDR3 comprises 14 residues. Germline-derived CDR1 and CDR2 are KGHSH and LQKENI. The CDR3 is CASSPITGDGEQYF. CDR3 coding DNA: TGTGCCAGCTCACCTATCACAGGGGATGGGGAGCAGTACTTC.

This clonotype was detected ten times or more. The chain uses TRBV18 and TRBJ1-5; D is unresolved. CDR1 and CDR2 (germline): KGHSH, LQKENI. There are 13 residues in the CDR3. V lost 2 bases and J 7 bases, leaving 9 bases between the germline ends. CDR3 bases: TGTGCCAGCTCACCAGGGCAGCAACAGCCCCAGCATTTT. Translating gives CASSPGQQQPQHF.

The gene calls are TRBV12-3 or TRBV12-4 and TRBJ1-1; 8 bases map to TRBD1. J lost 2 bases, V lost 5 bases, and 4 bases had no gene match. The CDR3 covers 14 residues. The CDR3 sequence: CASSIQGGNTEAFF. The CDR3 DNA is TGTGCCAGCAGTATACAGGGGGGCAACACTGAAGCTTTCTTT.